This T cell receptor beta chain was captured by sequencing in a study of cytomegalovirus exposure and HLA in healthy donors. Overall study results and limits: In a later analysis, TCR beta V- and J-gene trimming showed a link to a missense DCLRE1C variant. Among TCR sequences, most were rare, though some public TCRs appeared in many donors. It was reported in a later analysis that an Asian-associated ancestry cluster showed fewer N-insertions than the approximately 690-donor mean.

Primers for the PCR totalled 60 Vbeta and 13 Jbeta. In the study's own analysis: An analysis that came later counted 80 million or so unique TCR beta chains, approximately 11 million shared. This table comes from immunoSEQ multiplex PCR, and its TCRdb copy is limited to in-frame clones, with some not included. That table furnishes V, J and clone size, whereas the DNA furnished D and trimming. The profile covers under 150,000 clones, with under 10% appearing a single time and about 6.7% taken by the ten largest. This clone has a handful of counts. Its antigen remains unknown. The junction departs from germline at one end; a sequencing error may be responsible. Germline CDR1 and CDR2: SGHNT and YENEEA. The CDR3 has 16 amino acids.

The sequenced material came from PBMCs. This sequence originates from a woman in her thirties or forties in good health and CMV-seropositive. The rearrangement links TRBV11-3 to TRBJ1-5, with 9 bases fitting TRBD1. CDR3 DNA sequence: TGTGCCAGCAGCTTCTATCGGACAGGGGTGTATCAGCTCCAGCATTTT. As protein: CASSFYRTGVYQLQHF.